This passage covers 22 T cell receptor beta chains from one sample sequenced in a study of cytomegalovirus exposure and HLA in healthy donors. It was with 60 Vbeta and 13 Jbeta primers that the PCR ran. Assay: immunoSEQ multiplex PCR; the TCRdb copy retains only in-frame clones and omits some. The data contain a few hundred thousand clones, 65% to 75% of them seen just once; the ten biggest clones take up 1.8%. Sequences were obtained from PBMCs. The origin of the receptors is a woman aged 25 to 45 in good health and CMV-seronegative.

This clone was recorded a few times. The V and J genes are TRBV30 and TRBJ1-2; D unclear. Trimming removed 8 bases from V and 7 bases from J, with 14 bases in between. Per the germline V gene, CDR1 is GTSNPN and CDR2 is SVGIG (reference sequence). CDR3 size: 11 residues. The CDR3 nucleotides are TGTGCCGGGCGGGAGGTGGGTGGCTACACCTTC. Residues: CAGREVGGYTF.

V and J are TRBV6-6 and TRBJ2-7; TRBD2 is a possible D gene (5 bases). This CDR3 contains 15 residues. V was trimmed by 0 bases and J by 3 bases, leaving 12 bases between them. In germline, CDR1 is MNHNY, CDR2 SVGAGI (reference sequence). As DNA, the CDR3 is TGTGCCAGCAGTTACTCACCTAGCCGCTACTACGAGCAGTACTTC. It encodes CASSYSPSRYYEQYF.

The chain recombines TRBV5-1 with TRBJ2-2; D perhaps matches TRBD2 (6 bases). The germline gives CDR1 SGHRS, CDR2 YFSETQ. This CDR3 comprises 16 residues. V was cut by 4 bases and J by 1 base, with 14 bases left in between. In DNA, the CDR3 is TGCGCCAGCAGCCGGATAGGGACTCGGAACACCGGGGAGCTGTTTTTT. It encodes CASSRIGTRNTGELFF.

As to this clone: The junction and the germline gene differ at one end; a read error may be behind it. The rearrangement links TRBV5-1 to TRBJ2-7; 8 nucleotides line up with TRBD2. This CDR3 comprises 15 residues. Per the germline V gene, CDR1 is SGHRS and CDR2 is YFSETQ. DNA for the CDR3: TGCGCCAGCAGCCCCTCGGGAGGGGTGTCTCACGAGCGGTACTTC. The encoded protein is CASSPSGGVSHERYF.

The genes are TRBV30 and TRBJ1-5; TRBD1 might be the D (5 bases). The CDR3 contains 19 residues. Germline CDR1 and CDR2: GTSNPN and SVGIG (reference sequence). V lost 2 bases and J 4 bases, leaving 27 bases between the germline ends. The chain's CDR3 is CAWSQSPDIPREDNQPQHF. The CDR3 region has the DNA TGTGCCTGGAGTCAATCCCCGGACATCCCGCGGGAGGATAATCAGCCCCAGCATTTT.

The chain recombines TRBV6-1 with TRBJ1-2; no clear D. From germline, CDR1 is MNHNS and CDR2 SASEGT. Trimming stripped 5 bases from V and 2 bases from J, with 3 bases between. CDR3 length equals 11 residues. CDR3: CASSPNYGYTF. The CDR3 DNA is TGTGCCAGCAGTCCGAACTATGGCTACACCTTC.

The rearrangement links TRBV18 to TRBJ2-7, with D possibly matching TRBD2 (5 bases). Trimming removed 5 bases from V and 3 bases from J, with 11 bases in between. Germline-derived CDR1 and CDR2 are KGHSH and LQKENI. The CDR3 extends over 13 amino acids. CDR3 amino acids: CASSTVRGYEQYF. In DNA, the CDR3 is TGTGCCAGCTCAACGGTCCGGGGCTACGAGCAGTACTTC.

This sequence joins TRBV6-1 and TRBJ2-7, with 7 bases fitting TRBD2. CDR1 MNHNS and CDR2 SASEGT come from the germline V gene. Trimming took 7 bases from V and 2 from J; bases not matched to a gene: 8. This CDR3 has 14 amino acids. The CDR3 DNA is TGTGCCAGCATTTATAGCGGGCTAACCTACGAGCAGTACTTC. Translating gives CASIYSGLTYEQYF.

The chain employs TRBV6-5 and TRBJ2-1; D ambiguous. Trimming left V 4 bases short and J 0 bases short, with 13 bases between. The V gene's germline CDR1 is MNHEY and CDR2 SVGAGI. This CDR3 comprises 16 residues. DNA of the CDR3: TGTGCCAGCAGTTCCTCCGGGTCTAGCTCCTACAATGAGCAGTTCTTC. Residues: CASSSSGSSSYNEQFF.

V gene TRBV19 combines with J gene TRBJ1-2, with TRBD1 matching 8 bases. V lost 6 bases to trimming and J lost 2 bases; unmatched junction nucleotides: 5. Per the germline V gene, CDR1 is LNHDA and CDR2 is SQIVND (reference sequence). The CDR3 totals 14 residues. This CDR3 is CASRRDRWNYGYTF. The DNA for the CDR3 is TGTGCCAGTAGAAGGGACAGGTGGAACTATGGCTACACCTTC. Full variable domain (rest looked up from reference TRBV19 and TRBJ1-2): DGGITQSPKYLFRKEGQNVTLSCEQNLNHDAMYWYRQDPGQGLRLIYYSQIVNDFQKGDIAEGYSVSREKKESFPLTVTSAQKNPTAFYLCASRRDRWNYGYTFGSGTRLTVV.

As regards this clone: This CDR3 is also generated by other DNA sequences in the sample. V gene TRBV29-1 combines with J gene TRBJ2-3; no firm D call. Per the germline V gene, CDR1 is SQVTM and CDR2 is ANQGSEA. This CDR3 has 16 amino acids. V lost 5 bases and J lost 2, with 20 bases in between. CDR3 in amino acids: CSVISSALTDTDTQYF. CDR3 sequence (DNA): TGCAGCGTTATCTCTTCGGCTCTAACAGACACAGATACGCAGTATTTT.

The V call is TRBV13, the J call TRBJ2-1; the match to TRBD2 covers 7 bases. Germline CDR1 reads PRHDT; CDR2 reads FYEKMQ (reference sequence). The CDR3 sequence is 15 residues long. V lost 4 bases to trimming and J lost 1 base; unmatched junction nucleotides: 4. As DNA, the CDR3 is TGTGCCAGCAGCTCCCGGACTAGGTCCTACAATGAGCAGTTCTTC. Translation gives CASSSRTRSYNEQFF.

The chain has TRBV7-9 and TRBJ2-7; TRBD2 matches 13 bases. The CDR3 consists of 15 residues. Per the germline V gene, CDR1 is SEHNR and CDR2 is FQNEAQ (reference sequence). The V gene end was trimmed by 5 bases and the J gene end by 3 bases; junction bases not matched to a gene: 4. The CDR3 loop is CASSPGTSGVYEQYF. As DNA, the CDR3 is TGTGCCAGCAGCCCCGGGACTAGCGGGGTCTACGAGCAGTACTTC.

V gene TRBV7-9 combines with J gene TRBJ2-2, with 9 positions matching TRBD2. Trimming removed 2 bases from V and 3 bases from J; junction bases left unmatched: 13. The CDR3 spans 19 residues. CDR1 is SEHNR, CDR2 FQNEAQ, per germline (reference sequence). The CDR3 is CASSLSAGGARQYTGELFF. The CDR3 DNA sequence: TGTGCCAGCAGCTTAAGCGCGGGGGGGGCTCGTCAGTACACCGGGGAGCTGTTTTTT. Full variable domain (missing parts from reference TRBV7-9 and TRBJ2-2): DTGVSQNPRHKITKRGQNVTFRCDPISEHNRLYWYRQTLGQGPEFLTYFQNEAQLEKSRLLSDRFSAERPKGSFSTLEIQRTEQGDSAMYLCASSLSAGGARQYTGELFFGEGSRLTVL.

This chain connects TRBV11-2 to TRBJ2-7; possible D gene TRBD1, 5 bases. The CDR3 covers 14 residues. V lost 3 bases and J 4 bases, leaving 13 bases between the germline ends. The germline gives CDR1 SGHAT, CDR2 FQNNGV. The CDR3 DNA is TGTGCCAGCAGCTTTTCCAGGGTTAGTTACGAGCAGTACTTC. This gives the protein CASSFSRVSYEQYF.

This clone was counted only a few times. This chain links TRBV21-1 with TRBJ1-1; the listed D gene, TRBD1, was not tested against the DNA. TRBV21-1 constitutes a pseudogene. The CDR3 totals 15 residues. The CDR3 here is CASSKRQGRSTEAFF. Here the CDR3 DNA reads TGTGCCAGCAGCAAGAGACAGGGGCGTTCCACTGAAGCTTTCTTT.

Comment on this clone: One end of the junction does not line up with germline, which may come from a read error. This sample also contains other DNA sequences that code for the same CDR3. The chain couples TRBV19 to TRBJ1-4, with 9 positions matching TRBD1. There are 13 residues in the CDR3. The germline CDR1 and CDR2 sequences are LNHDA and SQIVND (reference sequence). CDR3 residues: CASSRDREEKLFF. For the CDR3, the DNA is TGTGCCAGTAGTAGGGACAGGGAGGAAAAGCTGTTTTTT. The full variable domain, with the rest looked up from reference TRBV19 and TRBJ1-4, is DGGITQSPKYLFRKEGQNVTLSCEQNLNHDAMYWYRQDPGQGLRLIYYSQIVNDFQKGDIAEGYSVSREKKESFPLTVTSAQKNPTAFYLCASSRDREEKLFFGSGTQLSVL.

This chain links TRBV15 with TRBJ1-5; D is perhaps TRBD1 (5 bases). Germline CDR1 LNHNV, CDR2 YYDKDF (reference sequence). CDR3 length equals 14 residues. V was shortened by 4 bases and J by 6 bases, with 13 bases between the two germline ends. The CDR3 DNA sequence: TGTGCCACCAGCACTAAGACAGTGGGTCAGCCCCAGCATTTT. Residues: CATSTKTVGQPQHF.

The rearrangement links TRBV25-1 to TRBJ1-1, with 10 bases matching TRBD1. The CDR3 runs to 15 residues. Germline assignment: CDR1 MGHDK and CDR2 SYGVNS. Trimming took 2 bases from V and 5 from J; bases not matched to a gene: 5. CDR3 sequence reads: CASSERQGARTEAFF. The CDR3 DNA sequence: TGTGCCAGCAGTGAACGACAGGGGGCGCGGACTGAAGCTTTCTTT.

This clone occurred a few times. This chain connects TRBV15 to TRBJ2-5; D is uncertain. V lost 4 bases, J lost 5 bases, and 8 bases lay in between. From germline, CDR1 is LNHNV and CDR2 YYDKDF (reference sequence). CDR3 size: 12 residues. CDR3 in amino acids: CATSTLSETQYF. In nucleotides, the CDR3 is TGTGCCACCAGCACTCTGTCTGAGACCCAGTACTTC.

This chain uses TRBV5-5 with TRBJ2-5, with D unresolved. The assigned J gene may be wrong: the sequence end matches TRBJ2-7 better. This CDR3 comprises 15 residues. Germline V CDR1 and CDR2: SGHKS, YYEKEE (reference sequence). CDR3 DNA sequence: TGTGCCAGCAGCTTGGACTTAGGCAGGTCGGCCGAGCAGTACTTC. Amino acid sequence: CASSLDLGRSAEQYF.

The rearrangement links TRBV30 to TRBJ1-2; D is possibly TRBD1 (5 bases). Germline V CDR1 and CDR2: GTSNPN, SVGIG (reference sequence). The CDR3 has 13 residues. V lost 5 bases and J lost 3, with 13 bases in between. The CDR3 is CAWSRDSYYGYTF. The CDR3 DNA reads TGTGCCTGGTCCCGAGACAGTTACTATGGCTACACCTTC.